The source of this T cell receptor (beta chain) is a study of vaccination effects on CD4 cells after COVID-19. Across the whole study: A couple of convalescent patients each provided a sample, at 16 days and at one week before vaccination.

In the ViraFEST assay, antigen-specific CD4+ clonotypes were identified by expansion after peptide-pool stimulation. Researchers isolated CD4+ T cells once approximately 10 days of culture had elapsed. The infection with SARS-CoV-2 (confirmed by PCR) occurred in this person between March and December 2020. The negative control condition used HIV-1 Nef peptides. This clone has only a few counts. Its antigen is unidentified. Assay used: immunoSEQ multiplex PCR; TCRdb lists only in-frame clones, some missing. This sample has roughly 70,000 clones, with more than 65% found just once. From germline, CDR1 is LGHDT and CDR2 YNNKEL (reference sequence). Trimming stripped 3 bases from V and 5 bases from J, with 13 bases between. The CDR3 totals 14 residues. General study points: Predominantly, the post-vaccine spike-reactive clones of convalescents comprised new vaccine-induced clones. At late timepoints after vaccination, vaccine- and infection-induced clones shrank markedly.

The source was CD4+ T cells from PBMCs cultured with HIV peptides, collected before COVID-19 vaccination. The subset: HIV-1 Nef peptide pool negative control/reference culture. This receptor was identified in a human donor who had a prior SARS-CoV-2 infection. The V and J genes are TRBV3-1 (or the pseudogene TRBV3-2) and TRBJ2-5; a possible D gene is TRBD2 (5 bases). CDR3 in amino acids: CASSHLAAGETQYF. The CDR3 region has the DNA TGTGCCAGCAGCCATCTAGCCGCTGGGGAGACCCAGTACTTC.